The 21 T cell receptor beta chains below were found in one sample sequenced in a study of cytomegalovirus exposure and HLA in healthy donors (dated by TCRdb to about 2017). Library generation was performed with the immunoSEQ multiplex PCR assay. The multiplex PCR relied on a mix of 60 forward primers for TCR Vbeta segments and 13 reverse primers for TCR Jbeta segments. Not all clones reach the TCRdb copy of this immuneACCESS table, which keeps in-frame sequences only. Checked studies attribute under half of the gap to unresolved V genes and leave the rest unexplained. This sample lists around 150,000 clones; 77% were detected once. The top ten clonotypes cover around 2% of the sample. The material sequenced was PBMCs. Receptors originate from a man between 25 and 39 years old in good health and CMV-seronegative.

The chain carries TRBV5-8 and TRBJ1-5, with a possible D match to TRBD1 (6 bases). Germline assignment: CDR1 SGHTS and CDR2 YDEGEE. V gave up 4 bases and J gave up 3 bases, with 11 bases separating them. The CDR3 runs 14 residues. The CDR3 DNA reads as TGTGCCAGCAGCCCCAGGGGAATCAATCAGCCCCAGCATTTT. Translation: CASSPRGINQPQHF.

The chain has TRBV9 and TRBJ1-1; D is possibly TRBD1 (6 bases). V lost 2 bases, J lost 1 base, and 15 bases lay in between. Germline V gene lookup returns CDR1 SGDLS and CDR2 YYNGEE. The CDR3 loop spans 16 amino acids. The CDR3, as DNA: TGTGCCAGCAGCGTTGGGCGGGGGCTCAGGAACACTGAAGCTTTCTTT. This translates into CASSVGRGLRNTEAFF.

This CDR3 reads CASSSIGQGWGYTF. The CDR3 coding sequence is TGCGCCAGCAGCTCTATCGGACAGGGTTGGGGCTACACCTTC. The genes are TRBV5-1 and TRBJ1-2; 8 positions agree with TRBD1. Germline V gene data show CDR1 as SGHRS and CDR2 as YFSETQ. The CDR3 extends over 14 amino acids. V dropped 3 bases and J dropped 8; count of bases not matched to a gene: 9.

This clone showed up just a few times. The V gene is TRBV6-5, the J gene TRBJ2-7, with TRBD2 matching 9 bases. CDR1 and CDR2 (germline): MNHEY, SVGAGI. Unmatched junction bases numbered 16, after V lost 10 bases and J lost 6 bases. The CDR3 contains 15 residues. CDR3 amino acids: CATSIRASGISEQYF. For the CDR3, the DNA is TGTGCCACCTCGATTCGGGCTAGCGGGATATCCGAGCAGTACTTC.

The genes are TRBV10-1 and TRBJ2-3; 11 nucleotides match TRBD2. This CDR3 spans 15 amino acids. Looked up from germline, CDR1 is WNHNN and CDR2 is SYGVQD (reference sequence). The trim removed 5 bases at V and 2 bases at J, leaving 3 bases unmatched. Here the CDR3 DNA reads TGCGCCAGCAGTTTACTAGCGGGAGACACAGATACGCAGTATTTT. Encoded protein: CASSLLAGDTDTQYF.

The rearrangement links TRBV10-3 to TRBJ1-2; no clear D gene. Trimming took 2 bases from V and 5 from J, leaving 9 bases between them. Germline loops: CDR1 ENHRY, CDR2 SYGVKD. The CDR3 covers 13 residues. The CDR3 spells CAISEVKEYGYTF. The CDR3 DNA sequence: TGTGCCATCAGTGAGGTTAAGGAGTATGGCTACACCTTC.

Comment on this clone: In the same sample, other DNA sequences code for this CDR3. This rearrangement joins TRBV7-3 to TRBJ2-1; 7 bases match TRBD2. Looked up from germline, CDR1 is SGHTA and CDR2 is FQGTGA. V lost 1 base and J lost 0; bases outside the gene matches: 0. The CDR3 length is 15 residues. The CDR3 nucleotides read TGTGCCAGCAGCTTAAGCGGGAGCTCCTACAATGAGCAGTTCTTC. Amino acids: CASSLSGSSYNEQFF.

CDR3 in DNA: TGCAGCGTTCGGACAGGGGATGGAAAACTGTTTTTT. Protein product: CSVRTGDGKLFF. The J gene is TRBJ1-4, the V gene TRBV29-1; 9 positions agree with TRBD1. The CDR3 extends over 12 amino acids. Germline V lookup: CDR1 SQVTM, CDR2 ANQGSEA. V was clipped by 5 bases and J by 10 bases; unmatched bases: 5. Using reference TRBV29-1 and TRBJ1-4 for the parts outside the CDR3, the full variable domain is SAVISQKPSRDICQRGTSLTIQCQVDSQVTMMFWYRQQPGQSLTLIATANQGSEATYESGFVIDKFPISRPNLTFSTLTVSNMSPEDSSIYLCSVRTGDGKLFFGSGTQLSVL.

The rearrangement uses TRBV4-2 and TRBJ2-7, with 8 bases matching TRBD1. The CDR3 covers 14 residues. The ends lost 3 bases at V and 5 bases at J; junction bases unmatched: 6. Germline V CDR1 and CDR2: LGHNA, YNFKEQ. CDR3 sequence (DNA): TGTGCCAGCAGCCAGGGGACAGGCCCAAACGAGCAGTACTTC. It codes for CASSQGTGPNEQYF.

Points on this clone: The junction differs from germline at one of its ends, possibly a read error. The V gene is TRBV12-5, the J gene TRBJ1-5; no firm D call. Germline-derived CDR1 and CDR2 are LGHNT and FRNRAP. The CDR3 extends over 9 amino acids. CDR3 DNA sequence: TGCCCCCGAGGGCCGCCCCAGCATTTT. Amino acid sequence: CPRGPPQHF.

The chain has TRBV11-2 and TRBJ1-4; tentative D call: TRBD1 (5 bases). Germline CDR1 reads SGHAT; CDR2 reads FQNNGV. Trimming took 2 bases from V and 0 from J, leaving 10 bases between them. There are 16 residues in the CDR3. CDR3 loop: CASSLLGPATNEKLFF. CDR3 nucleotides: TGTGCCAGCAGCTTATTGGGGCCAGCAACTAATGAAAAACTGTTTTTT.

The rearrangement uses TRBV7-9 and TRBJ1-1; 11 nucleotides agree with TRBD1. The CDR3 length is 17 residues. CDR1 is SEHNR and CDR2 is FQNEAQ in the germline V gene (reference sequence). Unmatched junction bases numbered 14, after V lost 5 bases and J lost 6 bases. The CDR3 region is CASSPTWTGGAFAEAFF. As DNA, the CDR3 is TGTGCCAGCAGCCCAACCTGGACAGGGGGCGCGTTCGCTGAAGCTTTCTTT.

The table lists this clone with a count of one. The chain joins TRBV5-1 to TRBJ2-1; 8 nucleotides line up with TRBD1. The CDR3 covers 15 residues. Germline values: CDR1 SGHRS, CDR2 YFSETQ. V trimming: 0 bases; J trimming: 7 bases; junction bases outside the gene matches: 6. CDR3 in DNA: TGCGCCAGCAGCTTGGCGGACAGGGTGGGGAATGAGCAGTTCTTC. It encodes CASSLADRVGNEQFF.

The chain employs TRBV7-3 and TRBJ2-1, with 9 bases fitting TRBD2. The CDR3 sequence is 14 residues long. V lost 1 base, J lost 5 bases, and 0 bases stayed unmatched. Germline V gene sequence: CDR1 SGHTA, CDR2 FQGTGA. The CDR3 nucleotides read TGTGCCAGCAGCTTAAGACTAGCGGACAATGAGCAGTTCTTC. Protein: CASSLRLADNEQFF.

The V gene is TRBV30, the J gene TRBJ1-5; no definite D call. Per the germline V gene, CDR1 is GTSNPN and CDR2 is SVGIG (reference sequence). CDR3 size: 13 residues. The V end lost 2 bases, the J end lost 5 bases, and 10 bases lay between the germline ends. CDR3 nucleotide sequence: TGTGCCTGGAGTCCAACGAGGTATCAGCCCCAGCATTTT. This gives the protein CAWSPTRYQPQHF.

This chain links TRBV28 with TRBJ2-1; 11 positions match TRBD2. V trimming: 5 bases; J trimming: 0 bases; junction bases outside the gene matches: 12. CDR3 length: 19 amino acids. Germline V lookup: CDR1 MDHEN, CDR2 SYDVKM. The CDR3 coding sequence is TGTGCCAGCAGTGGAGGGACTAGCGGATTCCTAAGCTCCTACAATGAGCAGTTCTTC. It translates to CASSGGTSGFLSSYNEQFF.

The rearrangement uses TRBV4-2 and TRBJ2-7; unclear D gene. The CDR3 length is 14 residues. V dropped 0 bases and J dropped 3 bases, with 9 bases sitting between them. Germline CDR1 LGHNA, CDR2 YNFKEQ. The chain's CDR3 is CASSQDVGSYEQYF. For the CDR3, the DNA is TGTGCCAGCAGCCAAGACGTGGGCAGCTACGAGCAGTACTTC.

The chain is built from TRBV5-4 and TRBJ2-1; 12 bases map to TRBD2. The CDR3 spans 14 residues. Germline trimming cut 6 bases from V and 9 bases from J; bases unmatched to any gene: 7. Looked up from germline, CDR1 is SGHNT and CDR2 is YYREEE (reference sequence). Here the CDR3 reads CASTLTSGRGEQFF. In DNA, the CDR3 is TGTGCCAGCACCCTGACTAGCGGGAGAGGTGAGCAGTTCTTC.

The chain combines TRBV13 with TRBJ1-2; possible D gene TRBD1, 6 bases. V lost 4 bases, J lost 2 bases, and 17 bases lay in between. The CDR3 has 16 residues. Germline CDR1 is PRHDT and CDR2 is FYEKMQ (reference sequence). As DNA, the CDR3 is TGTGCCAGCAGCTCCCTGGGGGGGCGAACGAACTATGGCTACACCTTC. Its protein is CASSSLGGRTNYGYTF. The full variable domain, with the rest looked up from reference TRBV13 and TRBJ1-2, is AAGVIQSPRHLIKEKRETATLKCYPIPRHDTVYWYQQGPGQDPQFLISFYEKMQSDKGSIPDRFSAQQFSDYHSELNMSSLELGDSALYFCASSSLGGRTNYGYTFGSGTRLTVV.

The V call is TRBV5-1, the J call TRBJ2-5, with D hard to call. Germline assignment: CDR1 SGHRS and CDR2 YFSETQ. V shed 0 bases and J shed 2 bases, with 11 bases lying between them. The CDR3 is 15 amino acids. CDR3 bases: TGCGCCAGCAGCTTGGGCGGCATATTACAAGAGACCCAGTACTTC. Protein sequence: CASSLGGILQETQYF. Complete variable domain (other parts from reference TRBV5-1 and TRBJ2-5): KAGVTQTPRYLIKTRGQQVTLSCSPISGHRSVSWYQQTPGQGLQFLFEYFSETQRNKGNFPGRFSGRQFSNSRSEMNVSTLELGDSALYLCASSLGGILQETQYFGPGTRLLVL.

The rearrangement links TRBV28 to TRBJ2-1; 7 bases align to TRBD2. With 8 bases clipped from V and 1 base from J, the junction kept 8 bases outside the gene matches. This CDR3 region has 15 residues. CDR1 and CDR2 from the germline V gene are MDHEN and SYDVKM. CDR3 protein: CASSGGDSSYNEQFF. CDR3 nucleotide sequence: TGTGCCAGCTCTGGGGGGGACTCATCCTACAATGAGCAGTTCTTC.